This TCR beta chain was recorded in a study of T cells in Graves' hyperthyroidism and ophthalmopathy. Trimming took off 5 bases at V and 7 bases at J, with 11 bases between the two ends. Germline values: CDR1 SGHAT, CDR2 FQNNGV. The CDR3 runs 12 residues. Graves' hyperthyroidism showing no ophthalmopathy progression within 18 months was considered stable. Clinical symptoms, serum thyroxine, TRAb, thyroid ultrasound and orbital computed tomography informed diagnoses. Study-wide findings and caveats: Ophthalmopathy was separated from stable hyperthyroidism by a 13 V-J model.

Points on this clonotype: Antigen unknown.

Amplified regions were TCR beta CDR3 sequences from RNA transcripts. First-round RT-PCR targeting the TCR CDR3 was performed with the HTBI primer set. In TCRdb, the multiplex PCR reads were re-called with MiXCR into one record per CDR3 protein. Here the sample spans fewer than 600,000 distinct CDR3 sequences, over 13% being singletons. The clonotype was recovered from a woman aged 18 to 35 with Graves' hyperthyroidism. The sequencing input was blood. The chain uses TRBV11-2 and TRBJ1-2; D is undetermined. The CDR3 protein is CASSHSGSGYTF. For the CDR3, the DNA is TGTGCCAGCAGCCACAGCGGGTCTGGCTACACCTTC.